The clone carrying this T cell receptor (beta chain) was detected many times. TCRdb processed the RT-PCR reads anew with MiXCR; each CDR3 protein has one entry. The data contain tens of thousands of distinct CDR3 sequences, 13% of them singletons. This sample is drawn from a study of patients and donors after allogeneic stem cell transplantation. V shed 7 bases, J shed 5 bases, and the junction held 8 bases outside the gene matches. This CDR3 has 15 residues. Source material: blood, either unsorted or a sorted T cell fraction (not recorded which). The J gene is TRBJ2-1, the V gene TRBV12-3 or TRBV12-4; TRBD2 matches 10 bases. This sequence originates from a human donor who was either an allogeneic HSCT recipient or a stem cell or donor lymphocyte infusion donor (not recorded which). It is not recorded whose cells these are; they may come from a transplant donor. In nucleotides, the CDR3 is TGTGCCAGCACCCCTGGACTAGCGGAGAACAATGAGCAGTTCTTC. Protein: CASTPGLAENNEQFF.